This T cell receptor beta chain was sequenced during a study of cytomegalovirus exposure and HLA in healthy donors. The PCR contained 60 Vbeta and 13 Jbeta primers. Generated by immunoSEQ multiplex PCR, the TCRdb table keeps only in-frame clones and is missing some. This table holds 150,000 to 200,000 clones, approximately 85% found once. This CDR3 has 13 residues. The germline CDR1 and CDR2 sequences are MDHEN and SYDVKM. This chain connects TRBV28 to TRBJ1-5; weak D call: TRBD1 (5 bases). This receptor was obtained from a girl aged 2 to 9 in good health and CMV-seropositive. Sequencing input: PBMCs. The CDR3 bases are TGTGCTATCACCCGCGACAGAAATCAGCCCCAGCATTTT. It encodes CAITRDRNQPQHF.